This T cell receptor (beta chain) was found in a study of blood T cell repertoires in COVID-19. Study summary: Specimens from acute and convalescent COVID-19 originated in the United States, Italy and Spain. Nucleic acid was either cDNA or gDNA, and it came from T cells, B-cell-depleted T cells, or PBMCs.

Participant reports of clinical history set cohort assignment. In the study's own analysis: Amplification with reference gene primers provided the estimates of nucleated cell counts. The method was immunoSEQ multiplex PCR; TCRdb's version includes in-frame clones alone and lacks a portion of them. For V, J and clone size, that table is used; D and trimming come from the DNA. The table has fewer than 300,000 clones, 88% seen once. CDR3 size: 18 residues. Germline CDR1 is LGHNT and CDR2 is FRNRAP. Trimming cost V 0 bases and J 3 bases; bases outside gene matches: 9. This clone is a singleton in its sample.

The chain carries TRBV12-5 and TRBJ2-1, with 9 bases fitting TRBD2. The sample was PBMCs or T cells enriched from blood (not recorded which). This clonotype was obtained from a woman between 35 and 50 years old with acute COVID-19. As DNA, the CDR3 is TGTGCTAGTGGTTTGGTAGCTGACGGGACTAGCAGCTACAATGAGCAGTTCTTC. Translated: CASGLVADGTSSYNEQFF.